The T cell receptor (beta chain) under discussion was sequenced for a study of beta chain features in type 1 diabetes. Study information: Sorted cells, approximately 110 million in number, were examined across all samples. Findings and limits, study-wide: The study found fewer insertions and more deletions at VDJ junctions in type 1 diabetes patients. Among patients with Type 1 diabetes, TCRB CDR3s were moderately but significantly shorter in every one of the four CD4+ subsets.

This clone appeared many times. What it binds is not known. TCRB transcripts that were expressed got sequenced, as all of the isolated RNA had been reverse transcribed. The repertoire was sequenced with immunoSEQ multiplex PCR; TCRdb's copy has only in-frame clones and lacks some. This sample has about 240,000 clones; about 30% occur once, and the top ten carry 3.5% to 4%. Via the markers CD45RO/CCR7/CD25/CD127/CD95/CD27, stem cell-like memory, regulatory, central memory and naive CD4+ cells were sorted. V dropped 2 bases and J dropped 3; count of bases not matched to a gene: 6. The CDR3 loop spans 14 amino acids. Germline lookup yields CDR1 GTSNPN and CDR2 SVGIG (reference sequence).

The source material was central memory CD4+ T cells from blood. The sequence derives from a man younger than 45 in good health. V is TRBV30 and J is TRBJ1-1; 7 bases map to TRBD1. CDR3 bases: TGTGCCTGGAGTCCCCTCGACAGGGACACTGAAGCTTTCTTT. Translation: CAWSPLDRDTEAFF. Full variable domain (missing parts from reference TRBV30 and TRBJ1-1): SQTIHQWPATLVQPVGSPLSLECTVEGTSNPNLYWYRQAAGRGLQLLFYSVGIGQISSEVPQNLSASRPQDRQFILSSKKLLLSDSGFYLCAWSPLDRDTEAFFGQGTRLTVV.